The entry below gives a single T cell receptor beta chain sequence along with its context. V lost 4 bases, J lost 0 bases, and 7 bases stayed unmatched. Germline V gene sequence: CDR1 SGHRS, CDR2 YFSETQ. CDR3 size: 15 residues. Original processing notes: Counts of nucleated cells, estimated from reference gene primer amplification, were obtained. TCRdb's table, derived via immunoSEQ multiplex PCR, lists solely in-frame clones and lacks some. V and J calls and clone size are as listed in that table; D and trimming were resolved from the DNA. The sample consists of 150,000 to 200,000 clones, around 80% of them appearing once. This entry comes from a study of blood T cell repertoires in COVID-19. Study context: The United States, Italy and Spain supplied acute and convalescent COVID-19 samples.

Sequenced sample: PBMCs or T cells enriched from blood (not recorded which). The rearrangement uses TRBV5-1 and TRBJ2-7; 7 nucleotides match TRBD1. This clonotype was sampled from a woman aged 55-70 years who had recovered from COVID-19. In DNA, the CDR3 is TGCGCCAGCAGCCTCCAAGGGACAGTCTCCTACGAGCAGTACTTC. This translates into CASSLQGTVSYEQYF.